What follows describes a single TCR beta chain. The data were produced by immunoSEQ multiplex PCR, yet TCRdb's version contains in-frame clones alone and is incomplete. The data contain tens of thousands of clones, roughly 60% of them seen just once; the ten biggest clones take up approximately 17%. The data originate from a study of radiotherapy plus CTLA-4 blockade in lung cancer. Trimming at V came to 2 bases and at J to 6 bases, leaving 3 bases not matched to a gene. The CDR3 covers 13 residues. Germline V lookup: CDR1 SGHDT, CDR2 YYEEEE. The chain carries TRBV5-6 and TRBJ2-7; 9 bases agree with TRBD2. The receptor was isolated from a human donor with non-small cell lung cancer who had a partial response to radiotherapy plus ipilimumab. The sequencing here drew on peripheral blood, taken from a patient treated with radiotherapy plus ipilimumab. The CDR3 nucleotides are TGTGCCAGCAGCTTTGCGGGAGGGCTCGAGCAGTACTTC. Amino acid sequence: CASSFAGGLEQYF.